The sequence of this T cell receptor beta chain was determined in a study of shared clonotypes between healthy human individuals. Points from the study as a whole: About 5% of naive CD4 clonotypes were shared across several donors. Compared with clonotypes that all four donors shared, non-shared clonotypes had lower generation probabilities. Across subsets, estimated richness was generally greater for naive than for memory populations.

This table comes from immunoSEQ multiplex PCR, and its TCRdb copy is limited to in-frame clones, with some not included. The table shows roughly 1.4 million clones, with just under 99% occurring only once. Concerning this clone: The target antigen is unknown.

From germline, CDR1 is MDHEN and CDR2 SYDVKM. This CDR3 is 18 amino acids long. With 10 bases clipped from V and 0 bases from J, the junction kept 14 bases outside the gene matches. The TCR was taken from a man aged 25 to 40 in good health. The chain uses TRBV28 and TRBJ2-1; 11 bases line up with TRBD2. Sequences were obtained from naive CD4+ T cells sorted from blood. As to subset: CD45RA+ positively selected. The DNA of the CDR3 is TGTGCCACGAGAGGAGGGACTAGCGGATTGTCCTCCTACAATGAGCAGTTCTTC. This encodes CATRGGTSGLSSYNEQFF.